This note documents a single T cell receptor beta chain sequence. As yet, its antigen is unknown. This entry is derived from a study of B cell selection in AIRE deficiency. The repertoire was sequenced with immunoSEQ multiplex PCR; TCRdb's copy has only in-frame clones and lacks some. The table lists approximately 14,000 clones, under 95% of them singletons. V was clipped by 0 bases and J by 3 bases, with 9 bases between them. This CDR3 is built from 14 residues. Germline V gives CDR1 MNHEY, CDR2 SVGAGI. Regulatory T cells were sorted as CD4+CD25hiCD127low/negative. Study observations and caveats: AIRE-deficient Tconv and Treg repertoires matched healthy donors in TCRBV, CDR3 length, diversity. TCRbeta-only data showed roughly a third of shared healthy Treg sequences in healthy Tconv.

The chain combines TRBV6-5 with TRBJ2-7, with D unclear. This clonotype was sampled from a human donor with AIRE deficiency. The sequencing sample was made of Tregs sorted from PBMCs. In DNA form, the CDR3 reads TGTGCCAGCAGTTACTCGATAGGCATCTACGAGCAGTACTTC. Amino acids: CASSYSIGIYEQYF.